This is a list of T cell receptor beta chains from one sample in a study of tumour-infiltrating T cells in Burkitt lymphoma. The method was immunoSEQ multiplex PCR; TCRdb's version includes in-frame clones alone and lacks a portion of them. Seen here are 14,000 or so clones, 30% observed once, and the top ten hold around 6.4%. The sample taken for sequencing was tumor tissue. The receptors were gathered from a human donor with diffuse large B-cell lymphoma. The CDR3 runs from the conserved cysteine through the conserved F or W. A D gene is named only where the DNA matches it firmly. Clone size appears in some rows only: once, few, many, or a class for an expanded clone.

clone_size: -
d_call: TRBD1
v_call: TRBV10-3
j_call: TRBJ1-1
cdr3_nt: TGTGCCATCAGTGATCATACAGGGGGGACTGAAGCTTTCTTT
cdr3_aa: CAISDHTGGTEAFF

clone_size: medium-sized
d_call: -
v_call: TRBV11-2
j_call: TRBJ2-1
cdr3_nt: TGTGCTTCGACGGGTGGCTCCTACAATGAGCAGTTCTTC
cdr3_aa: CASTGGSYNEQFF

clone_size: -
d_call: -
v_call: TRBV4-2
j_call: TRBJ2-4
cdr3_nt: TGTGCCAGCAGCCAAGGGGCCGGAATAGCCAAAAACATTCAGTACTTC
cdr3_aa: CASSQGAGIAKNIQYF

clone_size: -
d_call: -
v_call: TRBV15
j_call: TRBJ1-2
cdr3_nt: TGTGCCACCAGCAGAGATTACACGGCTAACTATGGCTACACCTTC
cdr3_aa: CATSRDYTANYGYTF

clone_size: -
d_call: TRBD2
v_call: TRBV5-4
j_call: TRBJ2-5
cdr3_nt: TGTGCCAGCAGCCGCTCGGGAGGCTACCAAGAGACCCAGTACTTC
cdr3_aa: CASSRSGGYQETQYF

clone_size: -
d_call: TRBD1
v_call: TRBV29-1
j_call: TRBJ1-2
cdr3_nt: TGCAGCGTTGGTAAGGGGGCGATACCCTATGGCTACACCTTC
cdr3_aa: CSVGKGAIPYGYTF

clone_size: few
d_call: -
v_call: TRBV27
j_call: TRBJ2-3
cdr3_nt: TGTGCCAGCAGTTCTGCCGGTACAGATACGCAGTATTTT
cdr3_aa: CASSSAGTDTQYF

clone_size: -
d_call: -
v_call: TRBV4-1
j_call: TRBJ1-5
cdr3_nt: TGCGCCAGCAGCCACTATGCCGACACCTCTCCCCAGCATTTT
cdr3_aa: CASSHYADTSPQHF

clone_size: medium-sized
d_call: -
v_call: TRBV4-1
j_call: TRBJ1-2
cdr3_nt: TGCGCCAGCAGCCCTTCGGGGGGGGGACGTGGCTACACCTTC
cdr3_aa: CASSPSGGGRGYTF

clone_size: -
d_call: TRBD2
v_call: TRBV5-4
j_call: TRBJ2-1
cdr3_nt: TGTGCCAGCAGCTTGGGTAGCGGGAGTTACAATGAGCAGTTCTTC
cdr3_aa: CASSLGSGSYNEQFF

clone_size: -
d_call: -
v_call: TRBV15
j_call: TRBJ1-5
cdr3_nt: TGTGCCACCGCCAAGTTTCCACCTGATCAGCCCCAGCATTTT
cdr3_aa: CATAKFPPDQPQHF

clone_size: -
d_call: -
v_call: TRBV15
j_call: TRBJ1-1
cdr3_nt: TGTGCCACCAGCAGACGGGAGAACACTGAAGCTTTCTTT
cdr3_aa: CATSRRENTEAFF

clone_size: -
d_call: -
v_call: TRBV7-2
j_call: TRBJ2-1
cdr3_nt: TGTGCCAGCAGCCCACCACCGGGACTCAGCTACAATGAGCAGTTCTTC
cdr3_aa: CASSPPPGLSYNEQFF

clone_size: -
d_call: -
v_call: TRBV6-5
j_call: TRBJ2-2
cdr3_nt: TGTGCCAGCAGTTACGCCAGGGCCGTCACCGGGGAGCTGTTTTTT
cdr3_aa: CASSYARAVTGELFF

clone_size: -
d_call: -
v_call: TRBV9
j_call: TRBJ1-3
cdr3_nt: TGTGCCAGCAGCCTCGGGGCCAGCTCTGGAAACACCATATATTTT
cdr3_aa: CASSLGASSGNTIYF

clone_size: few
d_call: TRBD1
v_call: TRBV30
j_call: TRBJ1-2
cdr3_nt: TGTGCCTGGAGTGGAGGGGGCGCTCCCTATGGCTACACCTTC
cdr3_aa: CAWSGGGAPYGYTF

clone_size: -
d_call: -
v_call: TRBV25-1
j_call: TRBJ1-1
cdr3_nt: TGTGCCAGCGCGCCAGGGAGTTGGACTGAAGCTTTCTTT
cdr3_aa: CASAPGSWTEAFF

clone_size: few
d_call: TRBD1
v_call: TRBV30
j_call: TRBJ2-6
cdr3_nt: TGTGCCTGGAGCCCCGCCGTGACAGGGGGGGCCGGGGCCAACGTCCTGACTTTC
cdr3_aa: CAWSPAVTGGAGANVLTF

clone_size: few
d_call: -
v_call: TRBV7-6
j_call: TRBJ1-2
cdr3_nt: TGTGCCAGCAGCTTATTCCGGGACGAGGGTGGCTACACCTTC
cdr3_aa: CASSLFRDEGGYTF

clone_size: few
d_call: -
v_call: TRBV10-2
j_call: TRBJ2-7
cdr3_nt: TGCGCCAGCAGTGATCCTCAACATTATCTCTACGAGCAGTACTTC
cdr3_aa: CASSDPQHYLYEQYF

clone_size: -
d_call: -
v_call: TRBV21-1
j_call: TRBJ2-1
cdr3_nt: TGTGCCAGCAGAAAGTACAATGAGCAGTTCTTC
cdr3_aa: CASRKYNEQFF

clone_size: -
d_call: -
v_call: TRBV4-1
j_call: TRBJ2-1
cdr3_nt: TGCGCCAGCAGCCAAGGGGGGGTAGCAAACAATGAGCAGTTCTTC
cdr3_aa: CASSQGGVANNEQFF

clone_size: few
d_call: TRBD1
v_call: TRBV5-1
j_call: TRBJ2-1
cdr3_nt: TGCGCCAGCACATTTTCAGGGGGCTCCTACAATGAGCAGTTCTTC
cdr3_aa: CASTFSGGSYNEQFF

clone_size: few
d_call: -
v_call: TRBV5-1
j_call: TRBJ2-1
cdr3_nt: TGCGCCAGCAGCGCAGCTTCATCCGGAACCTACAATGAGCAGTTCTTC
cdr3_aa: CASSAASSGTYNEQFF

clone_size: -
d_call: -
v_call: TRBV18
j_call: TRBJ2-7
cdr3_nt: TGTGCCAGCCGCGACGGCAGCGAGCAGTACTTC
cdr3_aa: CASRDGSEQYF

clone_size: -
d_call: -
v_call: TRBV13
j_call: TRBJ2-7
cdr3_nt: TGTGCCAGCAGCTTAGTCCAGGGCGACTACGAGCAGTACTTC
cdr3_aa: CASSLVQGDYEQYF

clone_size: -
d_call: -
v_call: TRBV7-9
j_call: TRBJ2-7
cdr3_nt: TGTGCCAGCAGCATACACTACGAGCAGTACTTC
cdr3_aa: CASSIHYEQYF

clone_size: -
d_call: -
v_call: TRBV27
j_call: TRBJ2-1
cdr3_nt: TGTGCCAGCCTTAGCATAGGGGGTCGTGAGCAGTTCTTC
cdr3_aa: CASLSIGGREQFF

clone_size: -
d_call: -
v_call: TRBV19
j_call: TRBJ2-1
cdr3_nt: TGTGCCAGTAACACGGGTTACAATGAGCAGTTCTTC
cdr3_aa: CASNTGYNEQFF

clone_size: medium-sized
d_call: TRBD1
v_call: TRBV4-1
j_call: TRBJ2-2
cdr3_nt: TGCGCCAGCAGCCAATCCCGGGACAGCTTGACCGGGGAGCTGTTTTTT
cdr3_aa: CASSQSRDSLTGELFF

clone_size: few
d_call: TRBD2
v_call: TRBV19
j_call: TRBJ2-1
cdr3_nt: TGTGCCAGTAGTATAGGGGCGGGACTAGCGTTTTACAATGAGCAGTTCTTC
cdr3_aa: CASSIGAGLAFYNEQFF

clone_size: -
d_call: TRBD1
v_call: TRBV19
j_call: TRBJ2-7
cdr3_nt: TGTGCCAGTAGTCCTGGGACAGGGTCCTACGAGCAGTACTTC
cdr3_aa: CASSPGTGSYEQYF

clone_size: medium-sized
d_call: -
v_call: TRBV2
j_call: TRBJ1-1
cdr3_nt: TGTGCCAGCAACATTGACAGGAACACTGAAGCTTTCTTT
cdr3_aa: CASNIDRNTEAFF

clone_size: -
d_call: TRBD2
v_call: TRBV4-2
j_call: TRBJ2-1
cdr3_nt: TGTGCCAGCAGCCAAGATGTGGGACTACTAAATGAGCAGTTCTTC
cdr3_aa: CASSQDVGLLNEQFF

clone_size: few
d_call: TRBD1
v_call: TRBV30
j_call: TRBJ2-1
cdr3_nt: TGTGCCTGGAGTGTACAGGGGGGCCCCAACAATGAGCAGTTCTTC
cdr3_aa: CAWSVQGGPNNEQFF

clone_size: few
d_call: -
v_call: TRBV29-1
j_call: TRBJ2-7
cdr3_nt: TGCAGCGTTGAAGTAGGAGGGCGCGGCGAGCAGTACTTC
cdr3_aa: CSVEVGGRGEQYF

clone_size: few
d_call: -
v_call: TRBV6-1
j_call: TRBJ2-3
cdr3_nt: TGTGCCAGTCGGACCGACGGGACGGATACGCAGTATTTT
cdr3_aa: CASRTDGTDTQYF

clone_size: few
d_call: TRBD1
v_call: TRBV6-6
j_call: TRBJ1-5
cdr3_nt: TGTGCCAGCAGTGTCCGGACAGGGGGCGATCAGCCCCAGCATTTT
cdr3_aa: CASSVRTGGDQPQHF

clone_size: -
d_call: TRBD2
v_call: TRBV5-5
j_call: TRBJ2-7
cdr3_nt: TGTGCCAGCAGCCTCTCGTCGGGACTAGCCGCCCGCGAGCAGTACTTC
cdr3_aa: CASSLSSGLAAREQYF

clone_size: few
d_call: -
v_call: TRBV13
j_call: TRBJ2-1
cdr3_nt: TGTGCCAGCAGCCCTTTTCCTAAGGACTACCTAATCTACAATGAGCAGTTCTTC
cdr3_aa: CASSPFPKDYLIYNEQFF

clone_size: few
d_call: -
v_call: TRBV27
j_call: TRBJ2-1
cdr3_nt: TGTGCCAGCAGTTTTTTGATTTACAATGAGCAGTTCTTC
cdr3_aa: CASSFLIYNEQFF

clone_size: -
d_call: -
v_call: TRBV12-5
j_call: TRBJ1-1
cdr3_nt: TGTGCTAGTGGTTTGTGGGACCAATATATACTGAACACTGAAGCTTTCTTT
cdr3_aa: CASGLWDQYILNTEAFF

clone_size: few
d_call: -
v_call: TRBV5-1
j_call: TRBJ2-5
cdr3_nt: TGCGCCAGCAGCTTGGGGCCCAACCAAGAGACCCAGTACTTC
cdr3_aa: CASSLGPNQETQYF